The rows below give T cell receptor beta chains drawn from one sample of a study of OX40 agonist ivuxolimab in advanced cancers. Assay: immunoSEQ multiplex PCR; the TCRdb copy retains only in-frame clones and omits some. The sample includes about 66,000 clones, about 87% of them seen just once. The source material was CD4+ or CD8+ T cells sorted from blood, sampled in a trial of the OX40 agonist ivuxolimab. These receptors came from an adult with an advanced solid tumor such as melanoma, head and neck, liver or kidney cancer. Both conserved end residues are part of each CDR3. The D gene is left open where the match is weak. Clone size is stated in some rows and not others, as once, few, many or a class when expanded.

size	V	D	J	DNA	CDR3
once	TRBV30	TRBD1	TRBJ2-5	TGTGCCTGGAGTGAGGGACAGGTCCAAGAGACCCAGTACTTC	CAWSEGQVQETQYF
-	TRBV5-1	-	TRBJ1-2	TGCGCCAGCAGCTTGGATACGGTTAACTATGGCTACACCTTC	CASSLDTVNYGYTF
-	TRBV5-6	-	TRBJ2-3	TGTGCCAGCAGTCGGTTATTTAGCGGTAGCACAGATACGCAGTATTTT	CASSRLFSGSTDTQYF
once	TRBV18	-	TRBJ1-1	TGTGCCAGCTCACCGAACAGAGGGTACACTGAAGCTTTCTTT	CASSPNRGYTEAFF
-	TRBV5-1	-	TRBJ2-5	TGCGCCAGCAGCTTGGGAGGGGGAGAGGAGACCCAGTACTTC	CASSLGGGEETQYF
-	TRBV6-5	-	TRBJ2-1	TGTGCCAGCAGTTACTTAGAAGGGGCCCTGAACAATGAGCAGTTCTTC	CASSYLEGALNNEQFF
-	TRBV7-9	-	TRBJ2-3	TGTGCCAGCAGCTGGTACAGGGCAGATACGCAGTATTTT	CASSWYRADTQYF
-	TRBV19	-	TRBJ2-5	TGTGCCAGTAGTGAGAGGGAGACCCAGTACTTC	CASSERETQYF
once	TRBV4-2	TRBD2	TRBJ2-1	TGTGCCAGCAGCCTCCAGCGGGATTACAATGAGCAGTTCTTC	CASSLQRDYNEQFF
-	TRBV7-3	TRBD2	TRBJ2-1	TGTGCCAGCACCCCGGGACTAGGACTCAACAATGAGCAGTTCTTC	CASTPGLGLNNEQFF
-	TRBV7-2	TRBD1	TRBJ2-7	TGTGCCAGCAGCTTAGCCAGCAGGGGGCACGAGCAGTACTTC	CASSLASRGHEQYF
-	TRBV25-1	TRBD2	TRBJ2-7	TGTGCCAGCGCGGGAGGGACCTTGTCCTACGAGCAGTACTTC	CASAGGTLSYEQYF
-	TRBV7-9	-	TRBJ1-4	TGTGCCAGCAGCTTAGCCAGCTATGAAAAACTGTTTTTT	CASSLASYEKLFF
-	TRBV18	-	TRBJ1-5	TGTGCCAGCTCACTCTCCGAAACTCAGCCCCAGCATTTT	CASSLSETQPQHF
-	TRBV6-5	-	TRBJ1-5	TGTGCCAGCAGCCTAGGGGGGGGTGGTCAGCCCCAGCATTTT	CASSLGGGGQPQHF
-	TRBV28	-	TRBJ1-3	TGTGCCAGCAGTTCCTCGGGTCACTCTGGAAACACCATATATTTT	CASSSSGHSGNTIYF
-	TRBV9	-	TRBJ2-3	TGTGCCAGCAGCGTAGTGGGGCTTAGCACAGATACGCAGTATTTT	CASSVVGLSTDTQYF
-	TRBV11-2	-	TRBJ2-1	TGTGCCAGCAGCCTGACTTTATACAATGAGCAGTTCTTC	CASSLTLYNEQFF
-	TRBV27	TRBD2	TRBJ2-7	TGTGCCAGCAGTCCGGGCGGACTAGCGGTCTACGAGCAGTACTTC	CASSPGGLAVYEQYF
-	TRBV5-1	-	TRBJ2-7	TGCGCCAGCAGCTTGGTGGGGGGACAATACGAGCAGTACTTC	CASSLVGGQYEQYF
few	TRBV30	-	TRBJ1-1	TGTGCCTGGAGGAGGGCTCGGAACACTGAAGCTTTCTTT	CAWRRARNTEAFF
-	TRBV30	-	TRBJ1-5	TGTGCCTGGAAAGGAGGTGTGAATCAGCCCCAGCATTTT	CAWKGGVNQPQHF
-	TRBV6-5	-	TRBJ2-7	TGTGCCAGCAGTTCCCAGCGGCAGATGGGCCCGTACTTC	CASSSQRQMGPYF
-	TRBV2	TRBD1	TRBJ2-1	TGTGCCAGCCGACTCATACAGGGGGCTGAGCAGTTCTTC	CASRLIQGAEQFF
-	TRBV19	-	TRBJ2-1	TGTGCCAGTACCCGAGCGAATGAGCAGTTCTTC	CASTRANEQFF
-	TRBV10-3	-	TRBJ2-1	TGTGCCTCGCGAAGAGGGGCGAGCTCCTACAATGAGCAGTTCTTC	CASRRGASSYNEQFF
-	TRBV19	-	TRBJ1-1	TGTGCCAGTAGTACACAGCTGAACACTGAAGCTTTCTTT	CASSTQLNTEAFF
-	TRBV6-1	-	TRBJ2-5	TGTGCCAGCAGTGAAAATGGCCAAGAGACCCAGTACTTC	CASSENGQETQYF
-	TRBV7-9	-	TRBJ2-7	TGTGCCAGCAGTCCCGACAGGCTCTCCTACGAGCAGTACTTC	CASSPDRLSYEQYF
-	TRBV19	TRBD1	TRBJ1-1	TGTGCCAGTAAGATCACAGGGGAGGGAGGAACTGAAGCTTTCTTT	CASKITGEGGTEAFF
-	TRBV19	TRBD1	TRBJ1-4	TGTGCCAGTAGTAACAGGGGTAATGCTAATGAAAAACTGTTTTTT	CASSNRGNANEKLFF
-	TRBV30	TRBD1	TRBJ1-3	TGTGCCTGGGATACAGGGGACGGTGGAAACACCATATATTTT	CAWDTGDGGNTIYF
-	TRBV7-9	TRBD2	TRBJ2-6	TGTGCCAGCAGCCGACGGGGGGTCTCTGGGGCCAACGTCCTGACTTTC	CASSRRGVSGANVLTF
once	TRBV9	TRBD2	TRBJ2-3	TGTGCCAGCAGCGCCCTCGGGACTAGCAGAGATACGCAGTATTTT	CASSALGTSRDTQYF
-	TRBV5-4	-	TRBJ1-3	TGTGCCAGCAGCTTGCGGCCGGGCTCTGGAAACACCATATATTTT	CASSLRPGSGNTIYF
-	TRBV10-3	-	TRBJ2-3	TGTGCCATCAGTGAGGAGGCAGGGGGGCCAGATACGCAGTATTTT	CAISEEAGGPDTQYF
-	TRBV4-2	TRBD1	TRBJ2-3	TGTGCCAGCAGCCAAGATAGCAGGGGGTCAGATACGCAGTATTTT	CASSQDSRGSDTQYF
-	TRBV7-9	-	TRBJ1-1	TGTGCCAGCAGCTCCCAAGCGGGGACTGAAGCTTTCTTT	CASSSQAGTEAFF
-	TRBV28	-	TRBJ2-1	TGTGCCAGCAGTCCCCCCGGTAGTAGGAATGAGCAGTTCTTC	CASSPPGSRNEQFF
-	TRBV2	-	TRBJ2-2	TGTGCCAGCAGGAACACCGGGGAGCTGTTTTTT	CASRNTGELFF
-	TRBV25-1	-	TRBJ2-2	TGTGCCAGCAGCCCCCCGGGGCGGACCGGGGAGCTGTTTTTT	CASSPPGRTGELFF
-	TRBV19	-	TRBJ1-1	TGTGCCAGTAGCGAGGGGATGAACACTGAAGCTTTCTTT	CASSEGMNTEAFF
-	TRBV20-1	-	TRBJ2-1	TGCAGTGCTAGGAGGAGCAGTGTGCAGTTCTTC	CSARRSSVQFF
-	TRBV19	-	TRBJ2-3	TGTGCCAGTAGTTCCGGAGTCGGAGATACGCAGTATTTT	CASSSGVGDTQYF
-	TRBV15	-	TRBJ2-1	TGTGCCACCAGCTCCAGAAGGGGCAGCTTATACAATGAGCAGTTCTTC	CATSSRRGSLYNEQFF
-	TRBV7-2	-	TRBJ1-5	TGTGCCAGCAGCTTACGACCTAATCAGCCCCAGCATTTT	CASSLRPNQPQHF
-	TRBV30	-	TRBJ2-3	TGTGCCTGGAGTGCCGGGCCCGCGGCGGGAGATACGCAGTATTTT	CAWSAGPAAGDTQYF
-	TRBV2	TRBD2	TRBJ2-3	TGTGCCAGCACCCCGTTAGCGGGAGTATCGACAGATACGCAGTATTTT	CASTPLAGVSTDTQYF
-	TRBV28	TRBD1	TRBJ1-2	TGTGCCAGCAGTTCACACGGACAGGGGGCCTGGACTGGCTACACCTTC	CASSSHGQGAWTGYTF
-	TRBV19	-	TRBJ1-2	TGTGCCAGTTTTGAGCGGGTCGGGTATGGCTACACCTTC	CASFERVGYGYTF
-	TRBV2	-	TRBJ2-1	TGTGCCAGCAGTACAGGGGGGGGGCGTGAGCAGTTCTTC	CASSTGGGREQFF
-	TRBV11-2	TRBD1	TRBJ2-5	TGTGCCAGCAGCTTAAATAGGGGACAGTTGGAGACCCAGTACTTC	CASSLNRGQLETQYF
-	TRBV5-6	-	TRBJ2-3	TGTGCCAGCAGCCGGACTTTCGCTAGCACAGATACGCAGTATTTT	CASSRTFASTDTQYF